A single sample is the source of the 16 T cell receptor beta chains below, sequenced in a study of T cells in Graves' hyperthyroidism and ophthalmopathy. The source material, RNA transcripts, was used to amplify TCR beta CDR3 regions. When the TCR CDR3 underwent first-round RT-PCR, the HTBI primer set was used. TCRdb reprocessed the multiplex PCR reads via MiXCR and lists one record per CDR3 protein. The data show about 350,000 distinct CDR3 sequences, with 11% to 15% seen just once and just under 25% held by the top ten. Sequenced: blood. The receptors originated from a woman in her twenties or thirties with Graves' hyperthyroidism.

This rearrangement joins TRBV13 to TRBJ1-3; 7 bases align to TRBD1. V lost 4 bases, J lost 7 bases, and 7 bases stayed unmatched. The CDR3 sequence is 14 residues long. Germline V gives CDR1 PRHDT, CDR2 FYEKMQ (reference sequence). The chain's CDR3 is CASSSGTVANTIYF. The CDR3 DNA is TGTGCCAGCAGCTCGGGGACAGTCGCGAACACCATATATTTT.

The V and J genes are TRBV19 and TRBJ2-5; TRBD1 agrees at 9 bases. CDR3 length: 14 residues. J was trimmed by 4 bases and V by 6 bases; bases with no gene match: 6. Per germline, CDR1 LNHDA and CDR2 SQIVND (reference sequence). As DNA, the CDR3 is TGTGCCAGTAGAAACAGGGGGCTGGGAGAGACCCAGTACTTC. Protein sequence: CASRNRGLGETQYF.

This clonotype was found many times. The chain employs TRBV6-5 and TRBJ2-7; D not certain. V lost 4 bases and J lost 7, with 11 bases in between. There are 12 residues in the CDR3. CDR1 is MNHEY, CDR2 SVGAGI, per germline. The CDR3 loop reads CASSSTEWEQYF. In DNA, the CDR3 is TGTGCCAGCAGTTCAACCGAGTGGGAGCAGTACTTC.

This clonotype has at least ten counts. The J gene is TRBJ2-1, the V gene TRBV2, with 8 bases matching TRBD2. J was trimmed by 3 bases and V by 5 bases; bases with no gene match: 12. The germline V gene has CDR1 SNHLY and CDR2 FYNNEI. CDR3 length: 17 amino acids. CDR3 DNA: TGTGCCAGCAGTTCAGCGGGAGTGGGTCTGGGCTACAATGAGCAGTTCTTC. It specifies CASSSAGVGLGYNEQFF.

This clonotype turned up a few times. This could be a read error, since a much larger clone is one nucleotide away. The rearrangement uses TRBV15 and TRBJ1-5, with D maybe TRBD1 (5 bases). Germline V gene lookup returns CDR1 LNHNV and CDR2 YYDKDF (reference sequence). The CDR3 has 16 amino acids. Trimming pared 4 bases from V and 4 bases from J, leaving 17 bases between. The CDR3 spells CATSMRSGLKNQPQHF. CDR3 sequence (DNA): TGTGCCACCAGCATGCGGTCAGGGTTAAAAAATCAGCCCCAGCATTTT.

In its sample, this clonotype was seen many times. J is TRBJ2-5 and V is TRBV2; 8 bases agree with TRBD2. After removal of 3 bases from V and 5 bases from J, the junction contained 2 bases not matched to a gene. The CDR3 contains 13 residues. The V gene's germline CDR1 is SNHLY and CDR2 FYNNEI. CDR3 nucleotides: TGTGCCAGCAGTGATAGCGGGACGGAGACCCAGTACTTC. Encoded protein: CASSDSGTETQYF.

The V call is TRBV18, the J call TRBJ2-3, with no clear D. The germline gives CDR1 KGHSH, CDR2 LQKENI. This CDR3 comprises 14 residues. V was pared by 0 bases and J by 4 bases, with 8 bases between. The CDR3 DNA reads as TGTGCCAGCTCACCACCGCGCGCGTCAGATACGCAGTATTTT. Protein: CASSPPRASDTQYF.

At least ten counts were recorded for this clonotype. This chain joins TRBV28 and TRBJ1-1; D ambiguous. CDR3 size: 13 residues. The germline gives CDR1 MDHEN, CDR2 SYDVKM. Trimming cost V 6 bases and J 1 base, with 9 bases left between them. The CDR3 sequence: CASRSRWNTEAFF. The CDR3, as DNA: TGTGCCAGCAGGAGCCGATGGAACACTGAAGCTTTCTTT. The full variable domain, its missing parts supplied by reference TRBV28 and TRBJ1-1, is DVKVTQSSRYLVKRTGEKVFLECVQDMDHENMFWYRQDPGLGLRLIYFSYDVKMKEKGDIPEGYSVSREKKERFSLILESASTNQTSMYLCASRSRWNTEAFFGQGTRLTVV.

This clonotype came up a few times. The rearrangement uses TRBV15 and TRBJ1-2, with a weak D call TRBD1 (6 bases). In germline, CDR1 is LNHNV, CDR2 YYDKDF (reference sequence). The V gene lost 5 bases and the J gene lost 3 bases, with 13 bases spanning the gap. There are 14 residues in the CDR3. This CDR3 is CATSPQGYDYGYTF. For the CDR3, the DNA is TGTGCCACCAGCCCACAGGGCTATGACTATGGCTACACCTTC. Based on the CDR3 plus reference TRBV15 and TRBJ1-2, the full variable domain is DAMVIQNPRYQVTQFGKPVTLSCSQTLNHNVMYWYQQKSSQAPKLLFHYYDKDFNNEADTPDNFQSRRPNTSFCFLDIRSPGLGDTAMYLCATSPQGYDYGYTFGSGTRLTVV.

This clonotype was recorded many times. The V gene is TRBV11-2, the J gene TRBJ2-1, with a tentative D call TRBD1 (5 bases). This CDR3 has 13 amino acids. Per the germline V gene, CDR1 is SGHAT and CDR2 is FQNNGV. Trimming cost V 5 bases and J 4 bases, with 9 bases left between them. CDR3 nucleotides: TGTGCCAGCAGCCCGACAGCATACAATGAGCAGTTCTTC. Encoded protein: CASSPTAYNEQFF.

This clonotype was picked up many times. The rearrangement links TRBV5-6 to TRBJ2-7; 7 bases line up with TRBD1. CDR3 size: 11 residues. Germline-derived CDR1 and CDR2 are SGHDT and YYEEEE. V trimming: 4 bases; J trimming: 7 bases; junction bases outside the gene matches: 2. The chain's CDR3 is CASSQQGEQYF. Here the CDR3 DNA reads TGTGCCAGCAGCCAACAGGGGGAGCAGTACTTC.

About this clonotype itself: This may stem from a read error, because a much larger clone lies one nucleotide away. This chain links TRBV12-3 or TRBV12-4 with TRBJ2-7; the D gene is possibly TRBD1 (5 bases). The CDR3 runs to 14 residues. The CDR3 DNA is TGTGCCTGCAGTTTAGGGGCAGTCTCCTACGAGCAGTACTTC. Encoded protein: CACSLGAVSYEQYF.

The sample holds many counts of this clonotype. V usage is TRBV20-1 and J usage is TRBJ2-1; 7 positions agree with TRBD2. Germline values: CDR1 DFQATT, CDR2 SNEGSKA (reference sequence). Losses at the gene ends were 2 bases for V and 4 bases for J; bases not matched to a gene: 8. The length of the CDR3 is 15 residues. CDR3 protein: CSARTIPGGYNEQFF. CDR3 sequence (DNA): TGCAGTGCTAGAACGATACCGGGAGGTTACAATGAGCAGTTCTTC.

This clonotype was observed at least ten times. This rearrangement joins TRBV27 to TRBJ2-7; D might be TRBD2 (6 bases). The V end was cut by 5 bases, the J end by 3 bases, with 17 bases between. In germline, CDR1 is MNHEY, CDR2 SMNVEV (reference sequence). This CDR3 contains 15 residues. DNA of the CDR3: TGTGCCAGCAGTCCACTGACTAGTTCTCACTACGAGCAGTACTTC. Protein sequence: CASSPLTSSHYEQYF.

This clonotype was detected only a few times. The chain links TRBV5-6 to TRBJ2-7; the D gene could be TRBD1 or TRBD2 (6 bases each). The germline V gene encodes CDR1 SGHDT and CDR2 YYEEEE. The CDR3 runs to 15 residues. V was cut by 4 bases and J by 2 bases, with 16 bases left in between. CDR3 loop: CASSLGGGPPYEQYF. The CDR3 bases are TGTGCCAGCAGCCTGGGGGGCGGGCCACCCTACGAGCAGTACTTC.

In its sample, this clonotype was seen a few times. V and J are TRBV3-1 and TRBJ1-4; the D gene is possibly TRBD1 (6 bases). The CDR3 length is 14 residues. Germline V gene sequence: CDR1 LGHDT, CDR2 YNNKEL (reference sequence). V was pared by 3 bases and J by 10 bases, with 15 bases between. CDR3 nucleotide sequence: TGTGCCAGCAGCCAGACAGGAGGGCTGCGAAAACTGTTTTTT. This codes for CASSQTGGLRKLFF.